This T cell receptor (beta chain) was sequenced in a study of T cell responses to AZD1222 COVID-19 vaccine. Sequencing used immunoSEQ multiplex PCR; TCRdb keeps in-frame clones, though not all of them. Here the sample spans around 94,000 clones, around nine tenths being singletons. Source: peripheral blood, taken on day 0 of AZD1222 vaccination. The receptor's source is an adult in good health.

This CDR3 is CASSLGSSYTEAFF. CDR3 nucleotides: TGTGCCAGCAGCTTAGGGAGTTCCTACACTGAAGCTTTCTTT. V gene TRBV7-8 combines with J gene TRBJ1-1; D call uncertain. The germline V gene encodes CDR1 SGHVS and CDR2 FQNEAQ. The CDR3 is 14 residues long. Trimming stripped 1 base from V and 3 bases from J, with 9 bases between.